The present T cell receptor (beta chain) was sequenced within a study of cytomegalovirus exposure and HLA in healthy donors. General observations from the study: When a later analysis compared HLA-associated TCR beta chains with equally common others, the HLA-associated chains turned out to be more clonally expanded and to have lower generation probabilities.

Each donor's status was that of a healthy bone marrow donor. V was shortened by 4 bases and J by 4 bases, with 11 bases between the two germline ends. CDR1 is SGHNT and CDR2 is YYREEE in the germline V gene (reference sequence). The CDR3 spans 13 residues. The PCR had 60 Vbeta and 13 Jbeta primers. This table comes from immunoSEQ multiplex PCR, and its TCRdb copy is limited to in-frame clones, with some not included. The sample has tens of thousands of clones, and its top ten clones hold 2.3%. As concerns this clone: Its antigen is not identified.

The rearrangement joins TRBV5-4 to TRBJ1-2, with D unclear. This TCR derives from a female donor in good health and CMV-seronegative. The sample was PBMCs. The CDR3 sequence: CASSKAGSYGYTF. CDR3 DNA: TGTGCCAGCAGCAAAGCCGGGTCCTATGGCTACACCTTC.